The clone carrying this T cell receptor beta chain showed up many times. V dropped 3 bases and J dropped 0 bases, with 6 bases sitting between them. The CDR3 sequence is 13 residues long. Germline V gives CDR1 SGHRS, CDR2 YFSETQ. From the PCR reads, TCRdb re-called clones with MiXCR. The table records about 92,000 clones, under 15% of them present only once. The sample comes from a study of metastatic and nonmetastatic thyroid tumors. Not a single patient had been given any form of treatment at any point before undergoing thyroid surgery. The TCR was taken from a female donor with papillary thyroid cancer or a benign thyroid nodule (not recorded which). Some clones in this sample may be carry-over from other donors' samples. This rearrangement joins TRBV5-1 to TRBJ1-1, with D tentatively TRBD1 (5 bases). The sequenced sample was blood. In DNA, the CDR3 is TGCGCCAGCAGCTGGGACCTGAACACTGAAGCTTTCTTT. This translates into CASSWDLNTEAFF.